Listed here are 11 T cell receptor beta chains from one sample, sequenced in a study of blood T cell repertoires in COVID-19 (dated by TCRdb to about 2020). Libraries were constructed by the immunoSEQ multiplex PCR assay. Drawn from immuneACCESS, this table holds only the in-frame rearrangements with V and J called that TCRdb kept. Clones are partly lost; checked studies trace under half to an unresolved V gene and leave the rest unexplained. The sample table records roughly 37,000 clones; roughly 80% of these occur just once. The biggest ten clones account for roughly an eighth of the sample. Sequences were obtained from peripheral blood. These TCRs come from a human donor in a cohort sampled during active COVID-19.

V is TRBV14 and J is TRBJ1-6; D unclear. Germline V lookup: CDR1 SGHDN, CDR2 FVKESK. This CDR3 contains 15 residues. V lost 0 bases and J 9 bases, leaving 12 bases between the germline ends. CDR3 nucleotides: TGTGCCAGCAGCCAAGAACAGATAATGTTTTCACCCCTCCACTTT. This gives the protein CASSQEQIMFSPLHF.

This clone was recorded once. The V and J genes are TRBV4-2 and TRBJ2-7, with D unresolved. Germline CDR1 reads LGHNA; CDR2 reads YNFKEQ. V was trimmed by 0 bases and J by 7 bases, leaving 10 bases between them. CDR3 length: 13 amino acids. The CDR3 sequence is CASSQDSSREQYF. The CDR3, as DNA: TGTGCCAGCAGCCAAGATAGTTCGAGAGAGCAGTACTTC.

This chain joins TRBV4-3 and TRBJ1-1; possible D gene TRBD1, 5 bases. CDR3 length equals 14 residues. The ends were cut back, 4 bases at V and 2 bases at J, with 11 bases in the middle. Germline V CDR1 and CDR2: LGHNA, YSLEER. The CDR3 loop is CASSLTTGNTEAFF. CDR3 nucleotides: TGCGCCAGCAGCCTAACTACAGGTAACACTGAAGCTTTCTTT.

This chain links TRBV9 with TRBJ2-3; TRBD2 agrees at 11 bases. The V gene end was trimmed by 4 bases and the J gene end by 5 bases; junction bases not matched to a gene: 9. CDR1 and CDR2 from the germline V gene are SGDLS and YYNGEE. The CDR3 has 16 residues. CDR3 amino acids: CASSQRGTSGLDTQYF. Written as DNA, the CDR3 is TGTGCCAGCAGCCAAAGAGGGACTAGCGGACTAGATACGCAGTATTTT.

V is TRBV6-1 and J is TRBJ1-1, with TRBD1 as a possible D gene (6 bases). This CDR3 spans 15 amino acids. The germline V gene encodes CDR1 MNHNS and CDR2 SASEGT. With 3 bases removed from V and 4 bases from J, the gap between germline ends came to 15 bases. This chain's CDR3 is CASSDGRGGSTEAFF. The CDR3 DNA follows: TGTGCCAGCAGTGATGGGAGGGGGGGCTCCACTGAAGCTTTCTTT.

V is TRBV5-4 and J is TRBJ2-3, with 13 bases matching TRBD2. In germline, CDR1 is SGHNT, CDR2 YYREEE (reference sequence). This CDR3 has 13 residues. V gave up 4 bases and J gave up 11 bases; unmatched junction bases: 4. The CDR3 DNA reads TGTGCCAGCAGCATACTAGCGGGGGGGCGGCAGTATTTT. It codes for CASSILAGGRQYF.

The chain joins TRBV6-6 to TRBJ1-6; D perhaps matches TRBD1 (5 bases). The CDR3 consists of 10 residues. V dropped 5 bases and J dropped 14 bases, with 7 bases sitting between them. CDR1 is MNHNY and CDR2 is SVGAGI in the germline V gene (reference sequence). In DNA form, the CDR3 reads TGTGCCAGCAGTGCAGGGACCCTCCACTTT. The encoded protein is CASSAGTLHF.

The rearrangement links TRBV6-1 to TRBJ2-1, with unresolved D. The CDR3 totals 11 residues. Looked up from germline, CDR1 is MNHNS and CDR2 is SASEGT. V shed 0 bases and J shed 9 bases, with 3 bases lying between them. CDR3 DNA: TGTGCCAGCAGTGAAGCGAGTGAGCAGTTCTTC. Residues: CASSEASEQFF.

The rearrangement uses TRBV14 and TRBJ1-5; D is perhaps TRBD1 (5 bases). The germline gives CDR1 SGHDN, CDR2 FVKESK. V was cut by 4 bases and J by 9 bases, with 16 bases left in between. This CDR3 has 14 residues. CDR3 in DNA: TGTGCCAGCAGCCCGGGGGGGTTGGAGGGGCCCCAGCATTTT. Protein product: CASSPGGLEGPQHF. Full variable domain (remainder filled in from reference TRBV14 and TRBJ1-5): EAGVTQFPSHSVIEKGQTVTLRCDPISGHDNLYWYRRVMGKEIKFLLHFVKESKQDESGMPNNRFLAERTGGTYSTLKVQPAELEDSGVYFCASSPGGLEGPQHFGDGTRLSIL.

This clone was recorded once. The rearrangement uses TRBV24-1 and TRBJ2-3, with D maybe TRBD1 (6 bases). The germline V and J ends were trimmed by 5 bases and 3 bases, with 17 bases remaining between them. In germline, CDR1 is KGHDR, CDR2 SFDVKD. The CDR3 is 16 residues long. CDR3 region: CATSGPQGIATDTQYF. The CDR3 coding sequence is TGTGCCACCAGTGGCCCCCAGGGGATCGCAACAGATACGCAGTATTTT.

The chain carries TRBV20-1 and TRBJ1-5; tentative D call: TRBD1 (6 bases). V was shortened by 5 bases and J by 7 bases, with 9 bases between the two germline ends. The CDR3 has 11 residues. Germline CDR1 and CDR2: DFQATT and SNEGSKA (reference sequence). CDR3: CSAEGDQPQHF. The DNA for the CDR3 is TGCAGTGCTGAGGGGGACCAGCCCCAGCATTTT.